These 28 T cell receptor beta chains share one sample of origin, sequenced in a study of blood T cell repertoires in COVID-19. Method: immunoSEQ multiplex PCR; TCRdb's copy keeps in-frame clones and lacks some. The sample has roughly 28,000 clones; 87% are singletons. Sequenced input: peripheral blood. The receptors derive from a human donor in a cohort sampled during active COVID-19.

The rearrangement joins TRBV30 to TRBJ2-1, with 14 bases identical to TRBD2. Germline V gene lookup returns CDR1 GTSNPN and CDR2 SVGIG (reference sequence). J lost 4 bases, V lost 5 bases, and 10 bases had no gene match. This CDR3 is 17 amino acids long. CDR3 nucleotide sequence: TGTGCCTGGGCGGGACTAGCGGGAGTAGGGGAGTACAATGAGCAGTTCTTC. As protein: CAWAGLAGVGEYNEQFF.

The chain carries TRBV7-9 and TRBJ1-1; tentative D call: TRBD1 (5 bases). With 8 bases removed from V and 3 bases from J, the gap between germline ends came to 19 bases. CDR1 and CDR2 from the germline V gene are SEHNR and FQNEAQ (reference sequence). CDR3 length: 15 amino acids. The CDR3 nucleotides read TGTGCCAGCGGCTATAACATGGGGGGGTACACTGAAGCTTTCTTT. It specifies CASGYNMGGYTEAFF.

The V and J genes are TRBV12-3 or TRBV12-4 and TRBJ2-2; D is undetermined. Trimming left V 6 bases short and J 4 bases short, with 9 bases between. The CDR3 has 13 amino acids. The CDR3 sequence: CASRTELTGELFF. In DNA form, the CDR3 reads TGTGCCAGCAGGACTGAACTCACCGGGGAGCTGTTTTTT.

V and J are TRBV11-2 and TRBJ2-7, with D perhaps matching TRBD1 (5 bases). This CDR3 is built from 12 residues. Germline V gene sequence: CDR1 SGHAT, CDR2 FQNNGV. Trimming took off 6 bases at V and 3 bases at J, with 9 bases between the two ends. The CDR3 nucleotides are TGTGCCAGCAGAACGCAGGGCTACGAGCAGTACTTC. This codes for CASRTQGYEQYF.

This rearrangement joins TRBV5-6 to TRBJ1-1, with 8 positions matching TRBD1. V was pared by 4 bases and J by 5 bases, with 7 bases of the junction left unmatched. The CDR3 contains 14 residues. Germline CDR1 is SGHDT and CDR2 is YYEEEE. The CDR3 here is CASSGGQGITEAFF. The CDR3 nucleotides are TGTGCCAGCAGCGGAGGACAGGGAATAACTGAAGCTTTCTTT.

This chain joins TRBV4-1 and TRBJ1-1, with 7 bases that match TRBD1. The V gene's germline CDR1 is MGHRA and CDR2 YSYEKL. The CDR3 runs 13 residues. Trimming took 5 bases from V and 8 from J; bases not matched to a gene: 8. The CDR3 loop reads CASSFPGQEEAFF. CDR3 sequence (DNA): TGCGCCAGCAGCTTCCCCGGACAGGAGGAAGCTTTCTTT.

The chain employs TRBV7-2 and TRBJ1-2, with 8 nucleotides matching TRBD1. The V gene end was trimmed by 5 bases and the J gene end by 6 bases; junction bases not matched to a gene: 8. CDR1 is SGHTA, CDR2 FQGNSA, per germline. The CDR3 length is 14 residues. The chain's CDR3 is CASSTRQGSHGYTF. CDR3 nucleotides: TGTGCCAGCAGCACCCGACAGGGGAGTCATGGCTACACCTTC.

This chain links TRBV7-8 with TRBJ2-7, with a tentative D call TRBD1 (6 bases). V gave up 1 base and J gave up 2 bases, with 9 bases separating them. The CDR3 loop spans 14 amino acids. Germline lookup yields CDR1 SGHVS and CDR2 FQNEAQ. The CDR3 coding sequence is TGTGCCAGCAGCTTAGGGACAGAGGCCTACGAGCAGTACTTC. It codes for CASSLGTEAYEQYF.

This clone was detected only a few times. This chain connects TRBV4-1 to TRBJ1-5, with 7 bases identical to TRBD1. The CDR3 loop spans 15 amino acids. V shed 2 bases, J shed 2 bases, and the junction held 3 bases outside the gene matches. Germline V gene data show CDR1 as MGHRA and CDR2 as YSYEKL. The CDR3 sequence: CASSQYGTGNQPQHF. CDR3 DNA sequence: TGCGCCAGCAGCCAATACGGGACAGGCAATCAGCCCCAGCATTTT.

The V gene is TRBV14, the J gene TRBJ2-7; 7 bases are a match to TRBD1. CDR3 length: 16 amino acids. V was clipped by 4 bases and J by 4 bases; unmatched bases: 13. Germline CDR1 is SGHDN and CDR2 is FVKESK. The CDR3 DNA sequence: TGTGCCAGCAGCCCCCGACAGGGAAAGTGGCTGTACGAGCAGTACTTC. Encoded protein: CASSPRQGKWLYEQYF.

The gene calls are TRBV11-2 and TRBJ2-7, with 8 nucleotides matching TRBD2. The germline V gene has CDR1 SGHAT and CDR2 FQNNGV. The CDR3 totals 15 residues. J lost 2 bases, V lost 5 bases, and 8 bases had no gene match. The CDR3 nucleotides are TGTGCCAGCAGCCCATTTGGGGGACTAGCCTACGAGCAGTACTTC. This sequence encodes CASSPFGGLAYEQYF.

The V call is TRBV2, the J call TRBJ1-2, with D perhaps matching TRBD1 (6 bases). Germline V gives CDR1 SNHLY, CDR2 FYNNEI. The ends were cut back, 0 bases at V and 4 bases at J, with 9 bases in the middle. CDR3 length: 14 amino acids. CDR3 DNA sequence: TGTGCCAGCAGTGAAGCGGGGGGGCTCTATGGCTACACCTTC. It codes for CASSEAGGLYGYTF.

CDR3: CASSLDPPSSYEQYF. DNA for the CDR3: TGCGCCAGCAGCTTGGATCCCCCCTCCTCCTACGAGCAGTACTTC. V usage is TRBV5-1 and J usage is TRBJ2-7; D is undetermined. The CDR3 is 15 amino acids. Germline values: CDR1 SGHRS, CDR2 YFSETQ. Trimming stripped 0 bases from V and 0 bases from J, with 10 bases between.

This rearrangement joins TRBV29-1 to TRBJ1-2; D is possibly TRBD1 (5 bases). The CDR3 has 16 amino acids. The V and J ends lost 2 bases and 4 bases respectively, with 20 bases between them. CDR1 SQVTM and CDR2 ANQGSEA come from the germline V gene. The CDR3 region is CSVETLPKGRTYGYTF. DNA of the CDR3: TGCAGCGTTGAAACCCTCCCAAAGGGGCGAACCTATGGCTACACCTTC. The full variable domain, with the rest looked up from reference TRBV29-1 and TRBJ1-2, is SAVISQKPSRDICQRGTSLTIQCQVDSQVTMMFWYRQQPGQSLTLIATANQGSEATYESGFVIDKFPISRPNLTFSTLTVSNMSPEDSSIYLCSVETLPKGRTYGYTFGSGTRLTVV.

The CDR3 is CASSLSFIEQYF. CDR3 nucleotide sequence: TGTGCCAGCAGCCTATCCTTTATCGAGCAGTACTTC. The J gene is TRBJ2-7, the V gene TRBV6-2 or TRBV6-3; D is undetermined. V was clipped by 6 bases and J by 6 bases, with 12 bases between them. The germline V gene has CDR1 MNHEY and CDR2 SVGEGT. The CDR3 extends over 12 amino acids.

The genes are TRBV6-2 or TRBV6-3 and TRBJ1-2; D possibly corresponds to TRBD1 (5 bases). Per the germline V gene, CDR1 is MNHEY and CDR2 is SVGEGT. The V gene lost 4 bases and the J gene lost 8 bases, with 17 bases spanning the gap. The CDR3 is 14 residues long. The CDR3: CASSSPPGRRGYTF. The CDR3 DNA reads TGTGCCAGCAGTTCCCCCCCAGGGCGGAGAGGCTACACCTTC.

This clone turned up a few times. The chain recombines TRBV12-3 or TRBV12-4 with TRBJ1-1; 9 bases map to TRBD1. V lost 5 bases, J lost 8 bases, and 6 bases stayed unmatched. The CDR3 extends over 13 amino acids. The CDR3 DNA sequence: TGTGCCAGCAGTCTGACAGGGGGTTCAGAAGCTTTCTTT. This encodes CASSLTGGSEAFF.

V usage is TRBV25-1 and J usage is TRBJ1-4; 8 bases align to TRBD1. The CDR3 runs to 14 residues. CDR1 is MGHDK, CDR2 SYGVNS, per germline. The trim removed 4 bases at V and 7 bases at J, leaving 5 bases unmatched. The CDR3, as DNA: TGTGCCAGCAGTGGGTTCAGGGGGCTTGAAAAACTGTTTTTT. This translates into CASSGFRGLEKLFF.

The genes are TRBV5-4 and TRBJ2-2; D gene uncertain. The ends were cut back, 0 bases at V and 1 base at J, with 7 bases in the middle. The CDR3 extends over 15 amino acids. CDR1 and CDR2 from the germline V gene are SGHNT and YYREEE (reference sequence). The DNA of the CDR3 is TGTGCCAGCAGCTTGGACAGTTTGAACACCGGGGAGCTGTTTTTT. Residues: CASSLDSLNTGELFF.

The J gene is TRBJ2-3, the V gene TRBV6-5; possibly TRBD2 for D (6 bases). Looked up from germline, CDR1 is MNHEY and CDR2 is SVGAGI. The CDR3 runs to 15 residues. V shed 6 bases and J shed 2 bases, with 15 bases lying between them. CDR3 sequence reads: CASRMWRELTDTQYF. The DNA for the CDR3 is TGTGCCAGCAGGATGTGGCGGGAACTCACAGATACGCAGTATTTT.

This sequence joins TRBV19 and TRBJ2-6, with a weak D call TRBD2 (6 bases). Trimming stripped 7 bases from V and 4 bases from J, with 11 bases between. The CDR3 extends over 14 amino acids. The germline V gene has CDR1 LNHDA and CDR2 SQIVND (reference sequence). In DNA, the CDR3 is TGTGCCAGTATGGCGGGGTCCGGGGCCAACGTCCTGACTTTC. Its translation: CASMAGSGANVLTF.

V usage is TRBV5-1 and J usage is TRBJ1-2; D possibly corresponds to TRBD1 (5 bases). CDR1 is SGHRS and CDR2 is YFSETQ in the germline V gene. Between the trimmed V and J ends, which lost 0 bases and 4 bases, there was a span of 10 bases. The CDR3 loop spans 14 amino acids. The CDR3, as DNA: TGCGCCAGCAGCTTGGATGGGGGAGGCTATGGCTACACCTTC. Translated, it gives CASSLDGGGYGYTF.

The chain is built from TRBV5-1 and TRBJ2-7; a weak D match, TRBD1 (6 bases). This CDR3 has 15 amino acids. Per the germline V gene, CDR1 is SGHRS and CDR2 is YFSETQ. Trimming left V 0 bases short and J 2 bases short, with 12 bases between. CDR3 sequence (DNA): TGCGCCAGCAGCTTGGCACAGGGCCCCACCTACGAGCAGTACTTC. Translated, it gives CASSLAQGPTYEQYF.

This clone was detected a few times. The rearrangement uses TRBV30 and TRBJ2-7, with 10 bases fitting TRBD1. CDR3 length: 16 residues. The V gene's germline CDR1 is GTSNPN and CDR2 SVGIG (reference sequence). J was trimmed by 7 bases and V by 2 bases; bases with no gene match: 14. The CDR3 bases are TGTGCCTGGAGTAGGGGGACAGGGGCTATGACGGAGGAGCAGTACTTC. Amino acids: CAWSRGTGAMTEEQYF.

This chain connects TRBV18 to TRBJ2-1, with 8 positions matching TRBD2. This CDR3 spans 15 amino acids. The V segment lost 3 bases and the J segment 5 bases; nucleotides outside the gene matches: 6. Germline CDR1 reads KGHSH; CDR2 reads LQKENI. The CDR3 loop is CASSPRGGEDNEQFF. The DNA for the CDR3 is TGTGCCAGCTCACCCCGGGGGGGGGAAGACAATGAGCAGTTCTTC.

The rearrangement uses TRBV6-4 and TRBJ2-1; 10 bases map to TRBD2. V gave up 4 bases and J gave up 9 bases; unmatched junction bases: 12. The germline gives CDR1 MRHNA, CDR2 SNTAGT. This CDR3 region has 16 residues. This CDR3 reads CASSAVASGRNGEQFF. Written as DNA, the CDR3 is TGTGCCAGCAGTGCGGTAGCTAGCGGGAGAAACGGTGAGCAGTTCTTC.

The V gene is TRBV18, the J gene TRBJ2-7; TRBD2 might be the D (7 bases). The CDR3 has 14 residues. Trimming cost V 4 bases and J 3 bases, with 13 bases left between them. Germline V lookup: CDR1 KGHSH, CDR2 LQKENI. Here the CDR3 DNA reads TGTGCCAGCTCACAACAGGGCGGGGGCTACGAGCAGTACTTC. Its protein is CASSQQGGGYEQYF.

The V and J genes are TRBV7-9 and TRBJ1-2; the match to TRBD1 covers 11 bases. Germline V gene sequence: CDR1 SEHNR, CDR2 FQNEAQ (reference sequence). Germline trimming cut 5 bases from V and 8 bases from J; bases unmatched to any gene: 4. The CDR3 totals 13 residues. As DNA, the CDR3 is TGTGCCAGCAGCCTACGGACAGGGGGCGGCTACACCTTC. Amino acids: CASSLRTGGGYTF.